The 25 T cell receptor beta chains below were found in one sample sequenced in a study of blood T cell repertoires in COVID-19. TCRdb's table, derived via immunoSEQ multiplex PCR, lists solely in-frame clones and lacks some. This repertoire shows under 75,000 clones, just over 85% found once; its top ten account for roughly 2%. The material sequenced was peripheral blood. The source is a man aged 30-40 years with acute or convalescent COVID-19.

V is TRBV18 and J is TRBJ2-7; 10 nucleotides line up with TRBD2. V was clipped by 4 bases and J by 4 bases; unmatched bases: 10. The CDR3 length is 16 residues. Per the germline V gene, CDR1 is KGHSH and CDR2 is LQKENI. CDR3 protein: CASSQSSGRGQYEQYF. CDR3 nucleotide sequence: TGTGCCAGCTCACAATCTAGCGGGAGAGGGCAATACGAGCAGTACTTC.

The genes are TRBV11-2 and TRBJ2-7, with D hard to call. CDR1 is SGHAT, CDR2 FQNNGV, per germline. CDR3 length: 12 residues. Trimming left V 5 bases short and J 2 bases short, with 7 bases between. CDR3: CASSQAAYEQYV. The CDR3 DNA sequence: TGTGCCAGCAGCCAGGCAGCCTACGAGCAGTACGTC.

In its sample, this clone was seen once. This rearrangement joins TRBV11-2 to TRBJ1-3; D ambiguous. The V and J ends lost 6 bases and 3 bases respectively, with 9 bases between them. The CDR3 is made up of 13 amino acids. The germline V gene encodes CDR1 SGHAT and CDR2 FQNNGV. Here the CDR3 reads CASRRVGGNTIYF. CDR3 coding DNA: TGTGCCAGCAGGAGGGTTGGTGGAAACACCATATATTTT.

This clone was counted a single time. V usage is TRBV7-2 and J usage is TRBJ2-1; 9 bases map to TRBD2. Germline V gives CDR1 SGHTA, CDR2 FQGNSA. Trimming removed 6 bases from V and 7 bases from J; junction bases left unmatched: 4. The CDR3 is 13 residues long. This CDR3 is CASSRREGNEQFF. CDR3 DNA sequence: TGTGCCAGCAGTCGGCGGGAGGGAAATGAGCAGTTCTTC.

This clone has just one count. As DNA, the CDR3 is TGTGCCTATCGTCGTCAGTGGAACACTGAAGCTTTCTTT. Translating gives CAYRRQWNTEAFF. V gene TRBV30 combines with J gene TRBJ1-1; D gene unclear. V gave up 7 bases and J gave up 1 base, with 13 bases separating them. The CDR3 extends over 13 amino acids. Germline V lookup: CDR1 GTSNPN, CDR2 SVGIG (reference sequence).

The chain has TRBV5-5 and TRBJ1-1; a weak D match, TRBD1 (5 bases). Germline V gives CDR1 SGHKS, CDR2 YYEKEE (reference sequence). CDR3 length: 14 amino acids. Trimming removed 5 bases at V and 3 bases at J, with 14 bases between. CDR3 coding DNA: TGTGCCAGCAGAACCGGACAAGCTGACACTGAAGCTTTCTTT. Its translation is CASRTGQADTEAFF. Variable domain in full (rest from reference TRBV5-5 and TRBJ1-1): DAGVTQSPTHLIKTRGQQVTLRCSPISGHKSVSWYQQVLGQGPQFIFQYYEKEERGRGNFPDRFSARQFPNYSSELNVNALLLGDSALYLCASRTGQADTEAFFGQGTRLTVV.

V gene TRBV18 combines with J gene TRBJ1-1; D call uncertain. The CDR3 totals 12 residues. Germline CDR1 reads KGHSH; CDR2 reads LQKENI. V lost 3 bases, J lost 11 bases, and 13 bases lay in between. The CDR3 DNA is TGTGCCAGCTCACCGTCGAGGGAGTCGGCTTTCTTT. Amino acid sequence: CASSPSRESAFF. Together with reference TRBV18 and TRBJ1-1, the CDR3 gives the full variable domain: NAGVMQNPRHLVRRRGQEARLRCSPMKGHSHVYWYRQLPEEGLKFMVYLQKENIIDESGMPKERFSAEFPKEGPSILRIQQVVRGDSAAYFCASSPSRESAFFGQGTRLTVV.

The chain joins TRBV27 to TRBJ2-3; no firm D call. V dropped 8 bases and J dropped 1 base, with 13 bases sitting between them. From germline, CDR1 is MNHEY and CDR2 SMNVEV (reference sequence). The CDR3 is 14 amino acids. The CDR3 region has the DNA TGTGCCAGCGCCGAAAAAAGCGGCACAGATACGCAGTATTTT. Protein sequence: CASAEKSGTDTQYF.

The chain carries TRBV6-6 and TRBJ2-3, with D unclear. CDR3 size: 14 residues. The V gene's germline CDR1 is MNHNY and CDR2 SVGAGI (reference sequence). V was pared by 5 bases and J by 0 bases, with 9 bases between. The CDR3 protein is CASSPRPSTDTQYF. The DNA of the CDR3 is TGTGCCAGCAGTCCTAGACCTAGCACAGATACGCAGTATTTT.

DNA for the CDR3: TGCAGCGCGAGAGAAAACCGGGACACTTCCTACGAGCAGTACTTC. The encoded protein is CSARENRDTSYEQYF. This chain uses TRBV29-1 with TRBJ2-7; tentative D call: TRBD1 (6 bases). Germline V gene data show CDR1 as SQVTM and CDR2 as ANQGSEA. CDR3 length: 15 residues. V shed 7 bases and J shed 1 base, with 20 bases lying between them.

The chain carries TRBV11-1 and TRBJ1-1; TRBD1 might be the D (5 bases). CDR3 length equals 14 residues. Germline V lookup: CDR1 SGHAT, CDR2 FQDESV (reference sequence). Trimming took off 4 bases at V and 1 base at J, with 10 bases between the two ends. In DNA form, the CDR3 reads TGTGCCAGCAGCTCCCCCGGGGGGAACACTGAAGCTTTCTTT. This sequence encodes CASSSPGGNTEAFF. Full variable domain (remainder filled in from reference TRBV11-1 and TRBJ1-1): EAEVAQSPRYKITEKSQAVAFWCDPISGHATLYWYRQILGQGPELLVQFQDESVVDDSQLPKDRFSAERLKGVDSTLKIQPAELGDSAMYLCASSSPGGNTEAFFGQGTRLTVV.

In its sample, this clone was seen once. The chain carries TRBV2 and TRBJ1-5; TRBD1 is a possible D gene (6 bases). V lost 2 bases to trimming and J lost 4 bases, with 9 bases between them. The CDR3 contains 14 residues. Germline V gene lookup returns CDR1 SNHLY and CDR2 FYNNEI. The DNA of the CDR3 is TGTGCCAGCAGTGAATCCAGGGGTAATCAGCCCCAGCATTTT. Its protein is CASSESRGNQPQHF.

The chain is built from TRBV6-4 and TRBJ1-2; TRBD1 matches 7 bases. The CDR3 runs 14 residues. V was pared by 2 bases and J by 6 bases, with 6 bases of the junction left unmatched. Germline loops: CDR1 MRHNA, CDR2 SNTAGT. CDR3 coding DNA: TGTGCCAGCAGTGACGAAGACAGGGCAAATGGCTACACCTTC. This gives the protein CASSDEDRANGYTF.

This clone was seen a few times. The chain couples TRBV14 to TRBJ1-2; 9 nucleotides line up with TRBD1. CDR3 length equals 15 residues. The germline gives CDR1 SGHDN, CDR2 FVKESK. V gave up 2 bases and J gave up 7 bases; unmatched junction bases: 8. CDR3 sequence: CASSQRQGGVRGYTF. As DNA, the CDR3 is TGTGCCAGCAGCCAAAGACAGGGGGGTGTTCGTGGCTACACCTTC.

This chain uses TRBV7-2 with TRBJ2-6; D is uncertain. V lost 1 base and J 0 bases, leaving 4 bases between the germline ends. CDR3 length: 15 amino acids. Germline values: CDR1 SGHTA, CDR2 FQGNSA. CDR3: CASSLGSSGANVLTF. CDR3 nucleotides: TGTGCCAGCAGCTTAGGGAGCTCTGGGGCCAACGTCCTGACTTTC.

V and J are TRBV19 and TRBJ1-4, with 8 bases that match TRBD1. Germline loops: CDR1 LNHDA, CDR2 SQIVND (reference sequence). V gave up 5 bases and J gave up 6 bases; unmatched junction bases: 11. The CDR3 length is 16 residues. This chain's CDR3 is CASSPTQGAGDEKLFF. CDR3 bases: TGTGCCAGTAGTCCGACGCAGGGGGCCGGGGATGAAAAACTGTTTTTT.

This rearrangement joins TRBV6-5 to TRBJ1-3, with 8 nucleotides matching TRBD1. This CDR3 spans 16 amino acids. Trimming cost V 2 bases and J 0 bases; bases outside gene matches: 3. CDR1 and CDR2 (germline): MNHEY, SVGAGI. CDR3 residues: CASSYGTGSSGNTIYF. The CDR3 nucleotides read TGTGCCAGCAGTTACGGGACAGGCAGCTCTGGAAACACCATATATTTT.

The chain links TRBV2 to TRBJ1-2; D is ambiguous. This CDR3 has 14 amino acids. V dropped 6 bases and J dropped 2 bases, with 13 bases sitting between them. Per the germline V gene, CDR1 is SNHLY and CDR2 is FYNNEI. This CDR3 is CASRLLEINYGYTF. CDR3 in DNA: TGTGCCAGCAGACTCTTAGAGATCAACTATGGCTACACCTTC.

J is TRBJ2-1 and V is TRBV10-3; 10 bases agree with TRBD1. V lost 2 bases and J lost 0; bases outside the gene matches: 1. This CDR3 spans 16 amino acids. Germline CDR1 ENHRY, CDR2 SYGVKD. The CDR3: CAISEGTGVSYNEQFF. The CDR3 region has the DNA TGTGCCATCAGTGAGGGGACAGGGGTCTCCTACAATGAGCAGTTCTTC.

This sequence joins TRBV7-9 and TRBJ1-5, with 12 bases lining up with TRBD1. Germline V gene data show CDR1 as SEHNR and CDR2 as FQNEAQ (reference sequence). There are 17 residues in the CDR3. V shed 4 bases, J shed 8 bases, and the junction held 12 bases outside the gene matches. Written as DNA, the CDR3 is TGTGCCAGCAGCTCCAAGGGGGGACAGGGGGCGAGGGAGCCCCAGCATTTT. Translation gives CASSSKGGQGAREPQHF.

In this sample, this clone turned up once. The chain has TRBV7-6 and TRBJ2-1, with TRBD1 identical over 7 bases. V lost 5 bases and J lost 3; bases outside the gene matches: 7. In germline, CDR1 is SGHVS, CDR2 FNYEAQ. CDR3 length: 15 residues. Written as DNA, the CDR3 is TGTGCCAGCAGCCGCGGACAGGCGCTCTACAATGAGCAGTTCTTC. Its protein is CASSRGQALYNEQFF. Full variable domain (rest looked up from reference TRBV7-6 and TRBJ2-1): GAGVSQSPRYKVTKRGQDVALRCDPISGHVSLYWYRQALGQGPEFLTYFNYEAQQDKSGLPNDRFSAERPEGSISTLTIQRTEQRDSAMYRCASSRGQALYNEQFFGPGTRLTVL.

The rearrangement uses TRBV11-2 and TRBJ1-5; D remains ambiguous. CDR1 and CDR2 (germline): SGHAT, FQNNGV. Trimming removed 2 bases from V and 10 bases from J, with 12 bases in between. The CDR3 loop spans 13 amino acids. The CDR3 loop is CASSLNGVGPQHF. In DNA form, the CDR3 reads TGTGCCAGCAGCTTAAACGGGGTGGGCCCCCAGCATTTT.

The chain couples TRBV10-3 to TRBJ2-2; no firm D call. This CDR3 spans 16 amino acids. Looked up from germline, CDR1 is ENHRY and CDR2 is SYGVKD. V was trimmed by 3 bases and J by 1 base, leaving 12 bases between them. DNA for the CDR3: TGTGCCATCAGTGATTGGGCAGCATTGAACACCGGGGAGCTGTTTTTT. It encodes CAISDWAALNTGELFF.

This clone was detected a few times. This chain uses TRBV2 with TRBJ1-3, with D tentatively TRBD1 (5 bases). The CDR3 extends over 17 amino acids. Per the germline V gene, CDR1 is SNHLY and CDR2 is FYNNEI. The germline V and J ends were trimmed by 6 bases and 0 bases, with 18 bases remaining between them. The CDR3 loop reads CASRAGDSLYSGNTIYF. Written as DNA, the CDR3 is TGTGCCAGCAGGGCCGGTGACAGCCTTTACTCTGGAAACACCATATATTTT.

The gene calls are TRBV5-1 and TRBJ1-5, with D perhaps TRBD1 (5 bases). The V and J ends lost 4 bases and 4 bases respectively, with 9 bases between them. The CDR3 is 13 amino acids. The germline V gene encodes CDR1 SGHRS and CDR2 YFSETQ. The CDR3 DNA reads TGCGCCAGCAGCCTGACAGAGAATCAGCCCCAGCATTTT. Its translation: CASSLTENQPQHF. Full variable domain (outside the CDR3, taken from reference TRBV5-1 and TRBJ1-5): KAGVTQTPRYLIKTRGQQVTLSCSPISGHRSVSWYQQTPGQGLQFLFEYFSETQRNKGNFPGRFSGRQFSNSRSEMNVSTLELGDSALYLCASSLTENQPQHFGDGTRLSIL.